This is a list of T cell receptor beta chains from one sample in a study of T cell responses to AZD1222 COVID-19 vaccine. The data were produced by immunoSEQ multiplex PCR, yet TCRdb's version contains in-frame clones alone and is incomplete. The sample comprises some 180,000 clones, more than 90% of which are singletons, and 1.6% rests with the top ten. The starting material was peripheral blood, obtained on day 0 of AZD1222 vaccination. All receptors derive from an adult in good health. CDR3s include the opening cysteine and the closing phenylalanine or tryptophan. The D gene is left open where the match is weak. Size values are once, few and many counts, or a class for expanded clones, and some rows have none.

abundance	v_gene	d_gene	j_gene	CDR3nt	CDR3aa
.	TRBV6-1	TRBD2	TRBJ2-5	TGTGCCAGCAGTGATAATTTCGGTAGCGGGAGGGGACGATCGAGCGAGACCCAGTACTTC	CASSDNFGSGRGRSSETQYF
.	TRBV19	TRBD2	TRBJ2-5	TGTGCCAGTAGTAGAAGGGAGGGGGAGACCCAGTACTTC	CASSRREGETQYF
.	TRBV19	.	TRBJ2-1	TGTGCCAGTAGTATAGCGGATTACAATGAGCAGTTCTTC	CASSIADYNEQFF
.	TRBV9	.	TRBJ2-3	TGTGCCAGCAGCTTTCGGGACCTGGTCACAGATACGCAGTATTTT	CASSFRDLVTDTQYF
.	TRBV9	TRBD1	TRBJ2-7	TGTGCCAGCAGTCGGACAGGGCCATCCTACGAGCAGTACTTC	CASSRTGPSYEQYF
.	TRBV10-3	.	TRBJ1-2	TGTGCCATCAGTGTAGGGGAGAAGACTCGAAATTCAAAAGGTTATGGCTACACCTTC	CAISVGEKTRNSKGYGYTF
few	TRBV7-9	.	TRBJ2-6	TGTGCCAGCAGCCCCGGAGAATCTGGGGCCAACGTCCTGACTTTC	CASSPGESGANVLTF
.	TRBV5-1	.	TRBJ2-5	TGCGCCAGCAGCCCAGAGCGCCAACAAGAGACCCAGTACTTC	CASSPERQQETQYF
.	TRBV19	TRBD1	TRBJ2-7	TGTGCCAGTAGTATATCCGGACAGGGGCAGTACTTC	CASSISGQGQYF
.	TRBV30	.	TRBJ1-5	TGTGCCTGGAGTGTCCCCTTGGGCGATCAGCCCCAGCATTTT	CAWSVPLGDQPQHF
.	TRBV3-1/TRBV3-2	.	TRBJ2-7	TGTGCCAGCAGCCGCAAGCCCACTAGCCCCGGGTTTTACGAGCAGTACTTC	CASSRKPTSPGFYEQYF
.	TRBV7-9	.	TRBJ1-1	TGTGCCAGCACGGGGCTGAACACTGAAGCTTTCTTT	CASTGLNTEAFF
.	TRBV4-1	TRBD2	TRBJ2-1	TGCGCCAGCAGCCTCGGAGGACTAGTATTTTCCTACAATGAGCAGTTCTTC	CASSLGGLVFSYNEQFF
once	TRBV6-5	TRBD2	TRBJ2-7	TGTGCCAGCACCTCTACTAGCGGGGCTACCTACGAGCAGTACTTC	CASTSTSGATYEQYF
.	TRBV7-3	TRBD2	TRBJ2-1	TGTGCCAGCAGTTTGGCCCCACGGGGGGTGTACAATGAGCAGTTCTTC	CASSLAPRGVYNEQFF
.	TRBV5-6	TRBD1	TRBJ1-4	TGTGCCAGCAGCTTGCTTGGGACAGCAACTAATGAAAAACTGTTTTTT	CASSLLGTATNEKLFF
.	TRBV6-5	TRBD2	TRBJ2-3	TGTGCCAGCAGTTACGAGTTTGGGAGGGCAGATACGCAGTATTTT	CASSYEFGRADTQYF
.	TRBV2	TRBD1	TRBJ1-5	TGTGCCAGCAGTGAGAACAGGGGGGTTCAGCCCCAGCATTTT	CASSENRGVQPQHF
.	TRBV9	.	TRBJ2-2	TGTGCCAGCAGCGTAGATAGCGCCACCGGGGAGCTGTTTTTT	CASSVDSATGELFF
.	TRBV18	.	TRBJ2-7	TGTGCCAGCTCGTTCCTGGACACCTTCGAGCAGTACTTC	CASSFLDTFEQYF
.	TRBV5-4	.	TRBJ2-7	TGTGCCAGCAGCCCCGATGGGGGGTCCCGCTCCTACGAGCAGTACTTC	CASSPDGGSRSYEQYF
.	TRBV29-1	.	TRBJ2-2	TGCAACGCTGGGCAGGGGAACGGGGAGCTGTTTTTT	CNAGQGNGELFF
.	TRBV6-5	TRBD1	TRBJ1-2	TGTGCCAGCAGTTATGTCGGGACAGGCAGAGGCTACACCTTC	CASSYVGTGRGYTF
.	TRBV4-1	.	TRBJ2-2	TGCGCCAGCAGCCAACTCGGACAGAGTATCACCGGGGAGCTGTTTTTT	CASSQLGQSITGELFF